The table lists the clone carrying this T cell receptor (beta chain) with a few counts. This entry comes from a study of blood T cell repertoires in COVID-19. Study as a whole: There were acute and convalescent COVID-19 samples, and they came from the United States, Italy and Spain. T cells, B-cell-depleted T cells, or PBMCs supplied cDNA or gDNA.

In the original processing: Reference gene primer amplification gave estimated nucleated cell counts. Data came from immunoSEQ multiplex PCR; TCRdb stores just in-frame clones and leaves some out. V, J and clone size were drawn from that table, and D and trimming were deduced from the DNA. This table holds approximately 91,000 clones, about 80% found once. This sequence was found in a man between 65 and 85 years old with acute or convalescent COVID-19. Input material: peripheral blood.

As DNA, the CDR3 is TGTGCCAGTAGTATAGACGCAGGGAGGTCGAACACTGAAGCTTTCTTT. Protein sequence: CASSIDAGRSNTEAFF. This chain connects TRBV19 to TRBJ1-1; D is possibly TRBD1 (5 bases). The CDR3 is 16 amino acids. Germline V gene lookup returns CDR1 LNHDA and CDR2 SQIVND (reference sequence). V lost 0 bases to trimming and J lost 1 base, with 12 bases between them.